This TCR beta chain was recovered during a study of T cell responses to AZD1222 COVID-19 vaccine. Assay used: immunoSEQ multiplex PCR; TCRdb lists only in-frame clones, some missing. The table lists roughly 180,000 clones, approximately 90% of them singletons. Study-level results: It was only after the peak T cell response that any repertoires were sampled. Per reports, nearly half of all spike-specific TCRs target regions that are unmutated in variants.

The CDR3 covers 15 residues. The trim removed 7 bases at V and 6 bases at J, leaving 6 bases unmatched. Germline loops: CDR1 LNHDA, CDR2 SQIVND (reference sequence). Details on this clone: Its antigen remains unidentified.

The sequences come from peripheral blood, collected 28 days after the second AZD1222 dose. This receptor was taken from an adult who received the AZD1222 COVID-19 vaccine. This chain links TRBV19 with TRBJ2-2; 12 nucleotides agree with TRBD1. The CDR3 region is CASMGGQGAPGELFF. The CDR3 DNA follows: TGTGCCAGTATGGGGGGACAGGGGGCGCCCGGGGAGCTGTTTTTT.